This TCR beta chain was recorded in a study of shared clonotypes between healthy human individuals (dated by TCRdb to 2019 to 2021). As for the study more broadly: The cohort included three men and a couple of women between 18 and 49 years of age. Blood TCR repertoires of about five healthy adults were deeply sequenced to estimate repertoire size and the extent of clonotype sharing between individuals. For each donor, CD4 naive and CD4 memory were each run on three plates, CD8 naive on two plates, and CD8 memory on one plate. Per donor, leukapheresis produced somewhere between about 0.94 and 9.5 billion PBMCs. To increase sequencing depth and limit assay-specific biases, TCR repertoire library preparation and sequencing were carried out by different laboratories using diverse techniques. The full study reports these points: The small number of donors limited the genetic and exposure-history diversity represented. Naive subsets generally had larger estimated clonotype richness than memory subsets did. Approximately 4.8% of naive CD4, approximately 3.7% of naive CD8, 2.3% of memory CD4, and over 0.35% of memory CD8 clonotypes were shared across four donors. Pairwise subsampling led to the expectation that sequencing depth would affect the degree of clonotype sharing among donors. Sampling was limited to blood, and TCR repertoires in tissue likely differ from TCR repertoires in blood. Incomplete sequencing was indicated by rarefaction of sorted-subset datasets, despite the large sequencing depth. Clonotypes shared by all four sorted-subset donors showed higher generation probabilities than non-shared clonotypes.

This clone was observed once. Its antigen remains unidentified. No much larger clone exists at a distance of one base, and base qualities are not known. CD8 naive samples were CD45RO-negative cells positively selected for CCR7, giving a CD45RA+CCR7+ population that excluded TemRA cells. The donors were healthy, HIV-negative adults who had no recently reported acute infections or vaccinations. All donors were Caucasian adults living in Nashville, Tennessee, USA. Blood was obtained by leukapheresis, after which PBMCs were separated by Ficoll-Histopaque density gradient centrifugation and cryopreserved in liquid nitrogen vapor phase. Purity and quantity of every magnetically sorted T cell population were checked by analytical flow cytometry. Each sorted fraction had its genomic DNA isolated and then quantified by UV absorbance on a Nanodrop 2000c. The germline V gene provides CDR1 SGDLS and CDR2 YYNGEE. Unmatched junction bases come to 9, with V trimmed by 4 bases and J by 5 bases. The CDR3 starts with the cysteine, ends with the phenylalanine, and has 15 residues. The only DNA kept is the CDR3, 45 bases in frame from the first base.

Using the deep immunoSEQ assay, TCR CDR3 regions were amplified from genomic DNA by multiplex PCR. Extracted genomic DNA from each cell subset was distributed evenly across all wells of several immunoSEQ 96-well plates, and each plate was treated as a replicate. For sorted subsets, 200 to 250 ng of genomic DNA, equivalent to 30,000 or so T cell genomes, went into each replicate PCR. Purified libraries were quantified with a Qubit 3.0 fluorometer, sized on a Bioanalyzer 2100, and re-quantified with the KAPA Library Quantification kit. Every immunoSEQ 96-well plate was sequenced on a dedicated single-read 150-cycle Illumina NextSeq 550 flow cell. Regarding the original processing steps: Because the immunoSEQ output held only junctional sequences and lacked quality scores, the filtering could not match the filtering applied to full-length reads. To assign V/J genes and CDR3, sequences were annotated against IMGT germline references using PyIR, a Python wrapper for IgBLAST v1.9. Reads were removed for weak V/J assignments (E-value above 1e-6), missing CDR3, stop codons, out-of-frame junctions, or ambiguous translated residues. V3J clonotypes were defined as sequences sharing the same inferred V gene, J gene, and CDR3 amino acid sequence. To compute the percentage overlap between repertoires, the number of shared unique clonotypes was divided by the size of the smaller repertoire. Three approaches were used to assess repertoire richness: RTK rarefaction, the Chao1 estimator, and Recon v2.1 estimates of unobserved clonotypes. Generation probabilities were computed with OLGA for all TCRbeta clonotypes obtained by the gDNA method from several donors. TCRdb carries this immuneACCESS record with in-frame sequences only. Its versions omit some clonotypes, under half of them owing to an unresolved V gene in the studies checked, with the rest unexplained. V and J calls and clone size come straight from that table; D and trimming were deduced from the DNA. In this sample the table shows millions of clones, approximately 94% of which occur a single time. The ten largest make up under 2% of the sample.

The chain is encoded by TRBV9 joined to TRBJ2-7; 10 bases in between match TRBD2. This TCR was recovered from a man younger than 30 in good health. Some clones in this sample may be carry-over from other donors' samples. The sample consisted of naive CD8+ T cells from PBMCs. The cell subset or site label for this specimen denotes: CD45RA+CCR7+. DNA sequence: TGTGCCAGCAGCCCCACAGCGGGAGGGACCCACGAGCAGTACTTC. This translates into CASSPTAGGTHEQYF.